This T cell receptor (beta chain) was identified during a study of T-cell reconstitution after alpha-beta-depleted transplantation in children. Remarks on this clonotype: At one end, the junction sequence differs from germline, possibly due to a read error.

Molecular barcoding with unique molecular identifiers was used for the TCRbeta library. TCRdb re-derived calls from the PCR reads in MiXCR, one entry per CDR3 protein. The sample yields hundreds of thousands of distinct CDR3 sequences, about 12% seen once. Here the sequenced sample was PBMCs from the stem cell graft donor, taken from the stem cell graft. The clonotype comes from a human donor who donated a stem cell graft to a child with acute lymphoblastic leukemia.

CDR3 in DNA: TGCAGCGTCTCCGGGACTTCGAACACCGGGGAGGTGTTTTTT. Protein: CSVSGTSNTGEVFF. The rearrangement joins TRBV29-1 to TRBJ2-2, with D tentatively TRBD2 (6 bases). The CDR3 runs to 14 residues. The germline V gene has CDR1 SQVTM and CDR2 ANQGSEA.